The 12 T cell receptor beta chains below were found in one sample sequenced in a study of monozygotic twins with inflammatory bowel disease. TCRdb re-analyzed the 5' RACE reads; it lists each CDR3 protein once, without DNA. Recorded for this sample: around 410,000 distinct CDR3 sequences. Source material: blood. Receptors were obtained from a human donor with ulcerative colitis or Crohn's disease, or a healthy co-twin of an affected twin (not recorded which).

V and J are TRBV20-1 and TRBJ1-2; with no DNA, the TCRdb D assignment of TRBD1 cannot be verified. The CDR3 sequence is 13 residues long. In germline, CDR1 is DFQATT, CDR2 SNEGSKA (reference sequence). The CDR3 sequence is CSALKQADYGYTF.

The chain has TRBV7-6 and TRBJ2-3. Per germline, CDR1 SGHVS and CDR2 FNYEAQ. This CDR3 spans 15 amino acids. The CDR3 spells CASSAQPTGTDTQYF.

V gene TRBV19 combines with J gene TRBJ2-3; TCRdb's D gene call, TRBD1, goes unchecked for lack of DNA. Germline V gives CDR1 LNHDA, CDR2 SQIVND (reference sequence). The CDR3 has 16 amino acids. The CDR3 here is CASSIRQGTLTDTQYF.

V is TRBV3-1 and J is TRBJ1-2; as DNA is missing, the TRBD1 call by TCRdb cannot be tested. This CDR3 is built from 14 residues. Germline loops: CDR1 LGHDT, CDR2 YNNKEL (reference sequence). This CDR3 reads CASSPTLNPYGYTF.

The gene calls are TRBV7-9 and TRBJ2-2; the TCRdb D gene call, TRBD1, has no DNA to confirm it. The CDR3 loop spans 17 amino acids. Looked up from germline, CDR1 is SEHNR and CDR2 is FQNEAQ (reference sequence). The CDR3: CASSPRGGGTNTGELFF.

The chain joins TRBV5-1 to TRBJ1-2. CDR1 is SGHRS and CDR2 is YFSETQ in the germline V gene. CDR3 length equals 15 residues. The CDR3: CASSTDSVTNYGYTF.

The CDR3 region is CASNRQGSDYGYTF. The J gene is TRBJ1-2, the V gene TRBV2; TCRdb picks TRBD1, but there is no DNA to check that call. The CDR3 loop spans 14 amino acids. Germline CDR1 reads SNHLY; CDR2 reads FYNNEI.

CDR3 amino acids: CASSNGQTDTQYF. V usage is TRBV21-1 and J usage is TRBJ2-3; TCRdb outputs TRBD1, but without DNA this stays unchecked. TRBV21-1 is a listed pseudogene. The CDR3 spans 13 residues.

V and J are TRBV12-3 or TRBV12-4 and TRBJ2-3; TCRdb calls TRBD1, which cannot be checked without DNA. This CDR3 spans 14 amino acids. CDR3 sequence reads: CASKSWDGTDTQYF.

The CDR3 sequence: CASKRDSGNTIYF. V is TRBV6-5 and J is TRBJ1-3; TCRdb outputs TRBD1, but without DNA this stays unchecked. This CDR3 is built from 13 residues. CDR1 MNHEY and CDR2 SVGAGI come from the germline V gene.

The chain combines TRBV20-1 with TRBJ1-2; TCRdb proposes TRBD1, but this gene call is untestable without DNA. The CDR3 spans 14 residues. Germline V CDR1 and CDR2: DFQATT, SNEGSKA (reference sequence). The CDR3 loop reads CSGGGLQGRHGYTF.

This sequence joins TRBV30 and TRBJ1-2; as DNA is missing, the TRBD1 call by TCRdb cannot be tested. The CDR3 is 15 residues long. Germline loops: CDR1 GTSNPN, CDR2 SVGIG (reference sequence). The CDR3 loop reads CAWASTPGRGYGYTF. The full variable domain, rest sourced from reference TRBV30 and TRBJ1-2, is SQTIHQWPATLVQPVGSPLSLECTVEGTSNPNLYWYRQAAGRGLQLLFYSVGIGQISSEVPQNLSASRPQDRQFILSSKKLLLSDSGFYLCAWASTPGRGYGYTFGSGTRLTVV.